This T cell receptor (beta chain) was sequenced for a study of T cell repertoires in cytomegalovirus infection. Study-wide background: Indications came from public TCR beta signatures; they pointed to CMV infection and to a matching HLA type.

This clonotype was seen many times. TCRdb re-analysed the reads in MiXCR, keeping a single row per CDR3 protein. In the table there are approximately 250,000 distinct CDR3 sequences, 6.5% of which are singletons. J gave up 4 bases and V 4 bases, and 8 bases lay outside the gene matches. Germline assignment: CDR1 MGHDK and CDR2 SYGVNS. The CDR3 runs 16 residues. The chain is built from TRBV25-1 and TRBJ2-1; TRBD2 agrees at 9 bases. Sequenced material: PBMCs. The clonotype comes from a human donor in good health (CMV status not recorded). Some clones in this sample may be carry-over from other donors' samples. In DNA, the CDR3 is TGTGCCAGCAGTGTCAATAGCGGGGGCCTATACAATGAGCAGTTCTTC. The encoded protein is CASSVNSGGLYNEQFF.